This paragraph covers one TCR beta chain sequence. While infection was still active, Seattle patients were enrolled and then followed longitudinally. V lost 0 bases and J lost 3; bases outside the gene matches: 4. The germline CDR1 and CDR2 sequences are SGDLS and YYNGEE. The CDR3 sequence is 15 residues long. The data are from a study of blood T cell repertoires in COVID-19. Looking at the study overall: Whether acute or convalescent, the COVID-19 samples came from the United States, Italy and Spain. PBMCs, B-cell-depleted T cells, or T cells provided the cDNA or gDNA that made up the material.

As originally analysed: Nucleated cell number was recorded as an estimate derived from reference gene primer amplification. TCRdb's copy holds only in-frame clones and misses some; the assay was immunoSEQ multiplex PCR. That table gives V, J and clone size, and the DNA gave D and trimming. There are 200,000 to 250,000 clones in the sample; approximately 83% occur only once, and roughly 1.3% lies in the top ten. This receptor was obtained from a woman between 25 and 40 years old with COVID-19, enrolled during active disease. The sequencing sample was made of peripheral blood. The chain links TRBV9 to TRBJ2-7; 9 nucleotides match TRBD1. The CDR3 nucleotides read TGTGCCAGCAGCGTAGAGGGACAGGGAGGCTACGAGCAGTACTTC. It translates to CASSVEGQGGYEQYF.